This note documents a single T cell receptor (beta chain) sequence. Method: immunoSEQ multiplex PCR; TCRdb's copy keeps in-frame clones and lacks some. The table has tens of thousands of clones, nearly 80% seen once. Time point in this sample: cycle 4 day 1 (C4D1), after five to seven weeks of nivolumab. Autologous stem cell transplantation was followed by relapse in every patient, and brentuximab vedotin exposure varied. The entry originates in a study of PD-1 blockade in classical Hodgkin lymphoma. Looked up from germline, CDR1 is SNHLY and CDR2 is FYNNEI. Between the trimmed V and J ends, which lost 8 bases and 4 bases, there was a span of 15 bases. The CDR3 is 14 residues long.

The sequenced sample was peripheral blood mononuclear cells (PBMCs), obtained before the fourth cycle of nivolumab. The chain couples TRBV2 to TRBJ1-3, with D possibly being TRBD1 (6 bases). This receptor was identified in a human donor with classical Hodgkin lymphoma. Written as DNA, the CDR3 is TGTGCCAGCCGTGGGGGGGCAGGCGGAAACACCATATATTTT. This translates into CASRGGAGGNTIYF.